The 13 T cell receptor beta chains below come from one sample, sequenced in a study of shared clonotypes between healthy human individuals. Assay used: immunoSEQ multiplex PCR; TCRdb lists only in-frame clones, some missing. The sample yields about 380,000 clones, about 96% seen once. Sequences were obtained from memory CD8+ T cells sorted from blood. Regarding subset: CD45RO+ cells pooled with CCR7-negative TemRA cells. These receptors all stem from a man aged 25 to 45 in good health.

This chain connects TRBV5-1 to TRBJ2-7, with a tentative D call TRBD1 (6 bases). Trimming left V 2 bases short and J 3 bases short, with 15 bases between. The germline CDR1 and CDR2 sequences are SGHRS and YFSETQ. The CDR3 has 15 amino acids. CDR3 DNA: TGCGCCAGCAGCTTCCAGGGGACCCCAGGCTACGAGCAGTACTTC. It yields the protein CASSFQGTPGYEQYF.

CDR3 loop: CASSYSSGGAKNIQYF. The CDR3 DNA reads TGTGCCAGCAGTTATAGTAGCGGGGGAGCTAAAAACATTCAGTACTTC. The rearrangement uses TRBV6-5 and TRBJ2-4; TRBD2 matches 9 bases. Germline CDR1 and CDR2: MNHEY and SVGAGI. J gave up 4 bases and V 3 bases, and 7 bases lay outside the gene matches. The CDR3 spans 16 residues.

This clone was found once. This chain connects TRBV5-6 to TRBJ2-1; 11 positions agree with TRBD2. Germline assignment: CDR1 SGHDT and CDR2 YYEEEE. The CDR3 runs 14 residues. Losses at the gene ends were 3 bases for V and 9 bases for J; bases not matched to a gene: 5. DNA of the CDR3: TGTGCCAGCAGCTCAACTAGCGGGAGAGGTGAGCAGTTCTTC. Residues: CASSSTSGRGEQFF.

This rearrangement joins TRBV5-8 to TRBJ2-7; D is unresolved. V was pared by 5 bases and J by 3 bases, with 18 bases between. This CDR3 comprises 15 residues. Germline values: CDR1 SGHTS, CDR2 YDEGEE. The CDR3, as DNA: TGTGCCAGCAGGCTAAATGGACGGGTAAACTACGAGCAGTACTTC. This sequence encodes CASRLNGRVNYEQYF. Combining the CDR3 with reference TRBV5-8 and TRBJ2-7 gives the whole variable domain EAGVTQSPTHLIKTRGQQATLRCSPISGHTSVYWYQQALGLGLQFLLWYDEGEERNRGNFPPRFSGRQFPNYSSELNVNALELEDSALYLCASRLNGRVNYEQYFGPGTRLTVT.

The chain is built from TRBV4-1 and TRBJ2-5; 11 nucleotides agree with TRBD1. Trimming cost V 5 bases and J 4 bases; bases outside gene matches: 6. Germline V gives CDR1 MGHRA, CDR2 YSYEKL. The CDR3 is 15 residues long. In DNA, the CDR3 is TGCGCCAGCAGCAACGGACAGGGGGCCCGAGAGACCCAGTACTTC. This encodes CASSNGQGARETQYF.

The chain joins TRBV4-2 to TRBJ2-7; 9 positions agree with TRBD2. In germline, CDR1 is LGHNA, CDR2 YNFKEQ. V gave up 1 base and J gave up 3 bases; unmatched junction bases: 4. CDR3 length equals 15 residues. CDR3 sequence: CASSQVASGNYEQYF. Written as DNA, the CDR3 is TGTGCCAGCAGCCAAGTGGCTAGCGGGAACTACGAGCAGTACTTC.

The chain couples TRBV5-1 to TRBJ2-1, with D possibly being TRBD1 (5 bases). Looked up from germline, CDR1 is SGHRS and CDR2 is YFSETQ. Deletions cut 0 bases from V and 12 bases from J, with 10 bases between. CDR3 length: 12 amino acids. The CDR3 region has the DNA TGCGCCAGCAGCTTGGGGGTCCAGGGGCAGTTCTTC. Its protein product is CASSLGVQGQFF.

This chain uses TRBV5-1 with TRBJ2-3; 10 nucleotides match TRBD1. The CDR3 contains 16 residues. CDR1 SGHRS and CDR2 YFSETQ come from the germline V gene. J lost 4 bases, V lost 4 bases, and 9 bases had no gene match. The CDR3 here is CASSRDRGQTADTQYF. CDR3 DNA sequence: TGCGCCAGCAGCAGGGACAGGGGACAGACCGCAGATACGCAGTATTTT.

The chain is built from TRBV5-1 and TRBJ2-7; 15 bases line up with TRBD2. Per germline, CDR1 SGHRS and CDR2 YFSETQ. J gave up 3 bases and V 3 bases, and 10 bases lay outside the gene matches. The CDR3 extends over 18 amino acids. CDR3 DNA sequence: TGCGCCAGCAGCTCCGGACTAGCGGGAGGGCCCTCTGACTACGAGCAGTACTTC. Protein product: CASSSGLAGGPSDYEQYF.

CDR3 DNA: TGCGCCAGCGAAAGCGGGAGGGTTACAGATACGCAGTATTTT. It yields the protein CASESGRVTDTQYF. The V gene is TRBV5-1, the J gene TRBJ2-3; TRBD2 matches at 10 bases. The CDR3 contains 14 residues. Trimming removed 7 bases from V and 3 bases from J; junction bases left unmatched: 5. In germline, CDR1 is SGHRS, CDR2 YFSETQ.

This chain joins TRBV11-2 and TRBJ2-7, with a weak D call TRBD1 (6 bases). In germline, CDR1 is SGHAT, CDR2 FQNNGV. The CDR3 is 15 amino acids. Trimming stripped 4 bases from V and 2 bases from J, with 15 bases between. Here the CDR3 DNA reads TGTGCCAGCAGCTCAAATCGGGACAAGACCTACGAGCAGTACTTC. Its translation is CASSSNRDKTYEQYF.

The rearrangement links TRBV19 to TRBJ2-1; possible D gene TRBD1, 7 bases. The CDR3 length is 13 residues. Germline V CDR1 and CDR2: LNHDA, SQIVND (reference sequence). Between the trimmed V and J ends, which lost 4 bases and 7 bases, there was a span of 11 bases. The CDR3 bases are TGTGCCAGTAGTAACGCAGGGGGGAATGAGCAGTTCTTC. Translated: CASSNAGGNEQFF.

This clone was found once. The V call is TRBV18, the J call TRBJ1-5; 7 bases are shared with TRBD1. The CDR3 extends over 14 amino acids. J lost 5 bases, V lost 6 bases, and 7 bases had no gene match. Germline CDR1 and CDR2: KGHSH and LQKENI. CDR3 nucleotides: TGTGCCAGCTCTCCTGACAGGGAGTATCAGCCCCAGCATTTT. Encoded protein: CASSPDREYQPQHF.